Listed below are T cell receptor beta chains from one sample, sequenced in a study of shared clonotypes between healthy human individuals. Repertoires were generated with immunoSEQ multiplex PCR, while TCRdb's copy carries only in-frame clones and drops some. Here the sample spans 2 million to 2.5 million clones, about 94% being singletons. What was sequenced was naive CD4+ T cells sorted from blood. All receptors come from a man aged 18 to 35 in good health. The CDR3 runs from the conserved cysteine through the conserved F or W. A D gene is named only where the DNA matches it firmly. Size is stated for part of the rows, as once, few or many counts, or as a class when the clone is expanded.

>TRBV4-1|NA|TRBD1|TRBJ1-4
CASSQEGAGGGTNEKLFF
TGCGCCAGCAGCCAAGAGGGGGCAGGGGGTGGGACGAATGAAAAACTGTTTTTT
>TRBV9|NA|NA|TRBJ1-6
CASSVDRTLNSPLHF
TGTGCCAGCAGCGTAGACCGGACACTGAATTCACCCCTCCACTTT
>TRBV10-1|once|NA|TRBJ1-1
CASSESNRVAEAFF
TGCGCCAGCAGTGAGTCGAACAGGGTGGCTGAAGCTTTCTTT
>TRBV7-2|NA|TRBD2|TRBJ2-5
CASSRGAGVVKTQYF
TGTGCCAGCAGCCGAGGGGCGGGAGTTGTCAAGACCCAGTACTTC
>TRBV18|NA|NA|TRBJ2-5
CASSRLRAGFSKKTQYF
TGTGCCAGCTCACGGCTGCGGGCCGGGTTTAGCAAAAAGACCCAGTACTTC
>TRBV5-1|NA|NA|TRBJ2-2
CASSLELANTGELFF
TGCGCCAGCAGCTTGGAGCTAGCGAACACCGGGGAGCTGTTTTTT
>TRBV7-2|NA|NA|TRBJ2-1
CASAGQRNNEQFF
TGTGCCTCCGCGGGACAGAGAAACAATGAGCAGTTCTTC
>TRBV5-6|NA|NA|TRBJ2-5
CASRFAGDQETQYF
TGTGCCAGCAGATTCGCAGGGGACCAAGAGACCCAGTACTTC
>TRBV5-1|NA|TRBD1|TRBJ2-5
CASSRSGQGEETQYF
TGCGCCAGCAGCCGGTCCGGACAGGGAGAAGAGACCCAGTACTTC
>TRBV5-1|NA|NA|TRBJ1-4
CASSSSTGLPNEKLFF
TGCGCCAGCAGCTCCTCGACAGGATTACCTAATGAAAAACTGTTTTTT
>TRBV4-2|NA|TRBD1|TRBJ2-7
CASSQGNRDSVEQYF
TGTGCCAGCAGCCAAGGGAACAGGGACAGCGTCGAGCAGTACTTC
>TRBV15|NA|TRBD1|TRBJ1-2
CATSTSPTGAYGYTF
TGTGCCACCAGCACTTCCCCTACAGGGGCCTATGGCTACACCTTC
>TRBV2|NA|TRBD2|TRBJ2-2
CASSRLAGRNTGELFF
TGTGCCAGCAGCCGCCTAGCGGGGCGGAACACCGGGGAGCTGTTTTTT
>TRBV15|NA|NA|TRBJ2-2
CATSREKRANTGELFF
TGTGCCACCAGCAGAGAAAAGCGGGCGAACACCGGGGAGCTGTTTTTT
>TRBV7-3|NA|NA|TRBJ2-3
CASSLRSPTDTQYF
TGTGCCAGCAGCTTAAGGTCCCCGACAGATACGCAGTATTTT
>TRBV19|NA|TRBD2|TRBJ2-2
CASKSGGSNTGELFF
TGTGCCAGTAAAAGCGGGGGCTCGAACACCGGGGAGCTGTTTTTT
>TRBV7-2|NA|NA|TRBJ1-3
CASSLISGQLSGNTIYF
TGTGCCAGCAGCTTAATTAGCGGACAGCTCTCTGGAAACACCATATATTTT
>TRBV12-5|NA|NA|TRBJ1-3
CASGLSGSGNTIYF
TGTGCTAGTGGTTTATCAGGCTCTGGAAACACCATATATTTT
>TRBV5-1|NA|TRBD1|TRBJ2-7
CASSLGQGRYEQYF
TGCGCCAGCAGCTTGGGACAGGGGCGCTACGAGCAGTACTTC
>TRBV18|NA|NA|TRBJ2-2
CASSPLLGSGELFF
TGTGCCAGCTCACCATTGCTTGGGTCCGGGGAGCTGTTTTTT
>TRBV5-1|NA|NA|TRBJ1-1
CASSFSAVNTEAFF
TGCGCCAGCAGCTTTTCGGCGGTGAACACTGAAGCTTTCTTT
>TRBV28|NA|TRBD1|TRBJ1-2
CASRDSSRDGYTF
TGTGCCAGTAGGGACAGCTCCCGGGATGGCTACACCTTC
>TRBV7-8|NA|TRBD1|TRBJ1-4
CASSSAGAGTGEKLFF
TGTGCCAGCAGCTCCGCCGGGGCCGGGACAGGGGAAAAACTGTTTTTT
>TRBV9|NA|NA|TRBJ2-2
CASSVGGWLSDTGELFF
TGTGCCAGCAGCGTAGGAGGCTGGCTTTCGGACACCGGGGAGCTGTTTTTT
>TRBV7-7|NA|TRBD2|TRBJ2-5
CASSLLAGETQYF
TGTGCTAGCAGCTTATTAGCGGGAGAGACCCAGTACTTC
>TRBV12-5|NA|NA|TRBJ2-7
CASGPGGGRYEQYF
TGTGCTAGTGGTCCGGGAGGGGGCAGGTACGAGCAGTACTTC
>TRBV7-9|NA|NA|TRBJ1-1
CASSLEGRNTEAFF
TGTGCCAGCAGCTTAGAGGGAAGGAACACTGAAGCTTTCTTT
>TRBV7-9|NA|TRBD1|TRBJ1-4
CASSLGQLNEKLFF
TGTGCCAGCAGCTTGGGACAGCTTAATGAAAAACTGTTTTTT
>TRBV4-1|NA|NA|TRBJ2-7
CASSLEGASLRIRPEQYF
TGCGCCAGCAGCCTCGAAGGGGCCTCGCTCCGTATAAGGCCCGAGCAGTACTTC
>TRBV11-3|NA|NA|TRBJ1-3
CASSPDGGTGNTIYF
TGTGCCAGCAGCCCTGACGGGGGGACTGGAAACACCATATATTTT
>TRBV28|NA|NA|TRBJ1-1
CASSGTDRNTEAFF
TGTGCCAGCAGTGGGACGGACAGGAACACTGAAGCTTTCTTT
>TRBV4-1|NA|NA|TRBJ1-3
CASSQDEGWGNTIYF
TGCGCCAGCAGCCAAGATGAGGGGTGGGGAAACACCATATATTTT
>TRBV19|once|TRBD1|TRBJ1-2
CASTQPGQVKGDGYTF
TGTGCCAGTACTCAACCCGGACAGGTAAAGGGAGATGGCTACACCTTC
>TRBV2|NA|NA|TRBJ2-1
CASRATGPGEQFF
TGTGCCAGCAGGGCAACAGGGCCCGGTGAGCAGTTCTTC
>TRBV10-3|NA|TRBD2|TRBJ2-7
CAISDMEGGPSGEQYF
TGTGCCATCAGTGACATGGAGGGAGGGCCTTCTGGCGAGCAGTACTTC
>TRBV21-1|NA|NA|TRBJ1-1
CASNFRVETVNTEAFF
TGTGCCAGCAATTTCCGGGTAGAGACGGTGAACACTGAAGCTTTCTTT
>TRBV6-1|NA|TRBD1|TRBJ1-4
CASRPRQGLNEKLFF
TGTGCCAGCAGACCTAGACAGGGCTTAAATGAAAAACTGTTTTTT
>TRBV29-1|NA|NA|TRBJ1-1
CSVEGPRVNTEAFF
TGCAGCGTTGAAGGACCGAGGGTGAACACTGAAGCTTTCTTT
>TRBV7-2|NA|NA|TRBJ1-1
CASSLEQGTEAFF
TGTGCCAGCAGCTTGGAGCAGGGGACTGAAGCTTTCTTT
>TRBV2|NA|NA|TRBJ2-3
CATSKGPDTQYF
TGTGCCACATCTAAGGGGCCAGATACGCAGTATTTT
>TRBV5-1|NA|NA|TRBJ2-5
CASSLAGGHQETQYF
TGCGCCAGCAGCTTGGCCGGGGGGCATCAAGAGACCCAGTACTTC
>TRBV19|NA|TRBD2|TRBJ2-5
CASSTSGGRKETQYF
TGTGCCAGTAGTACTAGCGGGGGGCGGAAAGAGACCCAGTACTTC
>TRBV11-1|NA|NA|TRBJ2-4
CASSQSTGLNIQYF
TGTGCCAGCAGCCAATCGACAGGCCTAAACATTCAGTACTTC
>TRBV10-3|once|NA|TRBJ2-1
CAISEKGLQDREQFF
TGTGCCATCAGTGAGAAGGGGCTACAGGATCGTGAGCAGTTCTTC
>TRBV18|NA|TRBD2|TRBJ2-2
CASSRGLAGTTGELFF
TGTGCCAGCTCACGGGGACTAGCGGGAACCACCGGGGAGCTGTTTTTT
>TRBV4-1|NA|NA|TRBJ2-3
CASSQAASSTDTQYF
TGCGCCAGCAGCCAAGCGGCCTCCTCCACAGATACGCAGTATTTT
>TRBV18|once|NA|TRBJ2-7
CASSPLGSGEVEQYF
TGTGCCAGCTCACCACTGGGGAGTGGCGAGGTCGAGCAGTACTTC
>TRBV7-2|NA|NA|TRBJ2-7
CASSLRGNDYEQYF
TGTGCCAGCAGCTTACGGGGGAACGACTACGAGCAGTACTTC
>TRBV7-2|NA|NA|TRBJ1-3
CASSLPLIRADGNTIYF
TGTGCCAGCAGCTTACCCCTTATCCGGGCTGATGGAAACACCATATATTTT
>TRBV6-6|NA|NA|TRBJ2-1
CASSSDGKSYNEQFF
TGTGCCAGCAGCTCGGACGGGAAATCCTACAATGAGCAGTTCTTC
>TRBV4-3|once|NA|TRBJ1-3
CASSQVGGAGNTIYF
TGCGCCAGCAGCCAAGTTGGGGGGGCAGGAAACACCATATATTTT
>TRBV28|NA|NA|TRBJ2-5
CASSLGGGETQYF
TGTGCCAGCAGTTTAGGAGGGGGAGAGACCCAGTACTTC
>TRBV10-2|NA|TRBD2|TRBJ2-7
CASSESVSRLASGRYEQYF
TGCGCCAGCAGTGAGTCGGTTTCGCGTTTGGCTAGCGGGAGATACGAGCAGTACTTC
>TRBV2|once|NA|TRBJ2-7
CASSEWTAYEQYF
TGTGCCAGCAGTGAATGGACAGCCTACGAGCAGTACTTC
>TRBV9|NA|NA|TRBJ1-1
CASSAQGGNAEAFF
TGTGCCAGCAGCGCCCAAGGGGGAAACGCTGAAGCTTTCTTT
>TRBV11-2|once|NA|TRBJ2-7
CASSSRHEQYF
TGTGCCAGCAGCTCCCGACACGAGCAGTACTTC
>TRBV5-1|NA|TRBD2|TRBJ2-1
CASSAPLAGGFYNEQFF
TGCGCCAGCAGCGCCCCGCTAGCGGGAGGTTTCTACAATGAGCAGTTCTTC
>TRBV5-1|NA|TRBD1|TRBJ2-7
CASSLGGTASNSYEQYF
TGCGCCAGCAGCTTGGGGGGGACAGCGAGTAACTCCTACGAGCAGTACTTC
>TRBV11-2|NA|TRBD1|TRBJ2-7
CASSLAGQVYEQYF
TGTGCCAGCAGCTTAGCGGGACAGGTCTACGAGCAGTACTTC